These 10 T cell receptor beta chains originate from one sample sequenced in a study of T cell responses to AZD1222 COVID-19 vaccine. Data came from immunoSEQ multiplex PCR; TCRdb stores just in-frame clones and leaves some out. Among about 78,000 clones listed, 87% were seen once. The starting material was peripheral blood, obtained on day 0 of AZD1222 vaccination. All receptors derive from an adult in good health.

This rearrangement joins TRBV7-9 to TRBJ2-7; 12 bases match TRBD2. The CDR3 totals 15 residues. The J segment lost 5 bases and the V segment lost 5 bases, leaving 7 bases of the junction unmatched. CDR1 is SEHNR, CDR2 FQNEAQ, per germline (reference sequence). The CDR3 coding sequence is TGTGCCAGCAGCCCGACTAGCGGGAGAACCCACGAGCAGTACTTC. As protein: CASSPTSGRTHEQYF. Complete variable domain (other parts from reference TRBV7-9 and TRBJ2-7): DTGVSQNPRHKITKRGQNVTFRCDPISEHNRLYWYRQTLGQGPEFLTYFQNEAQLEKSRLLSDRFSAERPKGSFSTLEIQRTEQGDSAMYLCASSPTSGRTHEQYFGPGTRLTVT.

This chain uses TRBV6-4 with TRBJ1-1; D uncertain. The V end lost 1 base, the J end lost 2 bases, and 11 bases lay between the germline ends. Germline V gives CDR1 MRHNA, CDR2 SNTAGT. The CDR3 length is 15 residues. The CDR3 coding sequence is TGTGCCAGCAGTGACTTGGAGAAACGAAACACTGAAGCTTTCTTT. Its protein is CASSDLEKRNTEAFF.

The chain is built from TRBV4-2 and TRBJ2-3; unclear D gene. From germline, CDR1 is LGHNA and CDR2 YNFKEQ. Trimming pared 0 bases from V and 5 bases from J, leaving 18 bases between. The CDR3 has 17 residues. The CDR3 sequence is CASSQDIRSPWGDTQYF. In nucleotides, the CDR3 is TGTGCCAGCAGCCAAGATATTCGTTCCCCATGGGGAGATACGCAGTATTTT.

This rearrangement joins TRBV12-3 or TRBV12-4 to TRBJ2-7; D is unresolved. This CDR3 is 13 amino acids long. Trimming removed 3 bases from V and 2 bases from J, with 8 bases in between. The CDR3 bases are TGTGCCAGCAGTTTCGGTCCGACCTACGAGCAGTACTTC. As protein: CASSFGPTYEQYF.

This clone was detected only once. The V and J genes are TRBV4-3 and TRBJ2-5; 10 bases align to TRBD2. The ends lost 4 bases at V and 4 bases at J; junction bases unmatched: 9. Germline CDR1 LGHNA, CDR2 YSLEER. The CDR3 contains 16 residues. The CDR3 bases are TGCGCCAGCAGCCTCACTAGCGGGAATGTGGGAGAGACCCAGTACTTC. This gives the protein CASSLTSGNVGETQYF.

This clone was found once. This chain joins TRBV6-4 and TRBJ1-1; 9 nucleotides agree with TRBD1. With V trimmed by 2 bases and J by 7 bases, 8 bases remained unmatched. The CDR3 is 15 residues long. CDR1 MRHNA and CDR2 SNTAGT come from the germline V gene. CDR3 bases: TGTGCCAGCAGTGACATTTTGGACAGGGGTATTGAAGCTTTCTTT. Residues: CASSDILDRGIEAFF.

The genes are TRBV29-1 and TRBJ1-5; no clear D gene. The CDR3 consists of 13 residues. The germline gives CDR1 SQVTM, CDR2 ANQGSEA. Trimming took off 4 bases at V and 0 bases at J, with 7 bases between the two ends. DNA for the CDR3: TGCAGCGTTGTTTGGGATAGCAATCAGCCCCAGCATTTT. Translation gives CSVVWDSNQPQHF.

The chain has TRBV10-1 and TRBJ2-7; possible D gene TRBD2, 5 bases. CDR1 and CDR2 (germline): WNHNN, SYGVQD (reference sequence). The CDR3 covers 15 residues. V lost 2 bases to trimming and J lost 2 bases, with 13 bases between them. The CDR3: CASSEGHTGAYEQYF. In DNA, the CDR3 is TGCGCCAGCAGTGAGGGTCACACCGGGGCCTACGAGCAGTACTTC.

The chain recombines TRBV19 with TRBJ2-2; TRBD2 is a possible D gene (6 bases). The germline V gene encodes CDR1 LNHDA and CDR2 SQIVND (reference sequence). The CDR3 is 13 amino acids. The V end was cut by 3 bases, the J end by 4 bases, with 6 bases between. CDR3 bases: TGTGCCAGTAGTATGGGGGGCACCGGGGAGCTGTTTTTT. Its translation: CASSMGGTGELFF. The full variable domain, rest sourced from reference TRBV19 and TRBJ2-2, is DGGITQSPKYLFRKEGQNVTLSCEQNLNHDAMYWYRQDPGQGLRLIYYSQIVNDFQKGDIAEGYSVSREKKESFPLTVTSAQKNPTAFYLCASSMGGTGELFFGEGSRLTVL.

The chain uses TRBV13 and TRBJ2-2, with D hard to call. Germline values: CDR1 PRHDT, CDR2 FYEKMQ (reference sequence). Trimming took 5 bases from V and 7 from J, leaving 14 bases between them. The CDR3 length is 14 residues. The CDR3 sequence is CASSVWRPIGELFF. For the CDR3, the DNA is TGTGCCAGCAGCGTCTGGCGCCCTATCGGGGAGCTGTTTTTT.